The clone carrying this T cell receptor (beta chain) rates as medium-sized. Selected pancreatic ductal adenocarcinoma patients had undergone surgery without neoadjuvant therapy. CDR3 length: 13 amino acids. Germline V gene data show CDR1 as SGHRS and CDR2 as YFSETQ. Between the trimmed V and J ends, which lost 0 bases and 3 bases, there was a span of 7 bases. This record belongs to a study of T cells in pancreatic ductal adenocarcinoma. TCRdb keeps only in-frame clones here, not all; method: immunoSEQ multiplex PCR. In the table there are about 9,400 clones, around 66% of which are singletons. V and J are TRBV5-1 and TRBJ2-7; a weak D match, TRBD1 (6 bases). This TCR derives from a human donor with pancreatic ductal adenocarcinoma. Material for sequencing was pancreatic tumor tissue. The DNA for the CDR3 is TGCGCCAGCAGCTTGGGACAGGACTACGAGCAGTACTTC. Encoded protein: CASSLGQDYEQYF.